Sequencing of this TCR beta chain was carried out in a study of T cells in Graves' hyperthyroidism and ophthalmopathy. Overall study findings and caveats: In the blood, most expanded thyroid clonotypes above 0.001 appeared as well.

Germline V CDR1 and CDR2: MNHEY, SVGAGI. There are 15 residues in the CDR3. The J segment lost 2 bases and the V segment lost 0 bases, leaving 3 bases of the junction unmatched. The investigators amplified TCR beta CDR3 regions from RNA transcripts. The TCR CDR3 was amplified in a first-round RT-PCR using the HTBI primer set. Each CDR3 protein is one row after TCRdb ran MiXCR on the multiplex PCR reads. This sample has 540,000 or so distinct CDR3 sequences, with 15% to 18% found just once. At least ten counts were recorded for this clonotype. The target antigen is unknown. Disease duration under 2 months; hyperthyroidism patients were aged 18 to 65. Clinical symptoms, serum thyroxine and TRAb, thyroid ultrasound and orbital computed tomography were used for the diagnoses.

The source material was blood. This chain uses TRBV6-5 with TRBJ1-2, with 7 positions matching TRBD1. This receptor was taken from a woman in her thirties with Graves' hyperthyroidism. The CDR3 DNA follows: TGTGCCAGCAGTTACTCCCGGACAGGCAACTATGGCTACACCTTC. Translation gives CASSYSRTGNYGYTF.